These 23 T cell receptor beta chains share one sample of origin, sequenced in a study of blood T cells in healthy people across ages. The use of a sample-barcoded 5' primer and a J-beta primer mix characterized a second PCR of roughly 6 to 11 cycles. TCRdb recomputed calls from the 5' RACE reads with MiXCR, one row per CDR3 protein. The sample holds around 970,000 distinct CDR3 sequences, approximately 50% seen once. Source material: blood. The receptor source for this set is a woman aged 55-69 years in good health.

The chain carries TRBV7-6 and TRBJ2-4, with D possibly TRBD1 on 5 matching bases. The DNA end is a closer match to TRBJ2-7, so the J assignment may be wrong. Per germline, CDR1 SGHVS and CDR2 FNYEAQ. The CDR3 is 14 amino acids. The CDR3 loop reads CASTQEYNSYEQYF. CDR3 nucleotide sequence: TGTGCCAGTACACAGGAATACAACTCCTACGAGCAGTACTTC.

This clonotype was observed once. The chain joins TRBV5-1 to TRBJ2-5; TRBD2 matches 10 bases. The ends lost 0 bases at V and 3 bases at J; junction bases unmatched: 5. Germline assignment: CDR1 SGHRS and CDR2 YFSETQ. CDR3 length: 16 residues. CDR3 sequence (DNA): TGCGCCAGCAGCTTGGATAGCGGGAGGAACGAAGAGACCCAGTACTTC. This codes for CASSLDSGRNEETQYF.

In this sample, this clonotype turned up many times. This chain uses TRBV7-9 with TRBJ1-1; D not certain. V was cut by 0 bases and J by 1 base, with 3 bases left in between. The CDR3 sequence is 13 residues long. CDR1 is SEHNR and CDR2 is FQNEAQ in the germline V gene (reference sequence). CDR3 amino acids: CASSLAGNTEAFF. The CDR3, as DNA: TGTGCCAGCAGCTTAGCGGGGAACACTGAAGCTTTCTTT. Based on the CDR3 plus reference TRBV7-9 and TRBJ1-1, the full variable domain is DTGVSQNPRHKITKRGQNVTFRCDPISEHNRLYWYRQTLGQGPEFLTYFQNEAQLEKSRLLSDRFSAERPKGSFSTLEIQRTEQGDSAMYLCASSLAGNTEAFFGQGTRLTVV.

The chain combines TRBV4-2 with TRBJ2-3, with TRBD2 matching 8 bases. Losses at the gene ends were 1 base for V and 4 bases for J; bases not matched to a gene: 13. This CDR3 is 18 amino acids long. CDR1 is LGHNA, CDR2 YNFKEQ, per germline. CDR3 DNA sequence: TGTGCCAGCAGCCAAGTAGGGGGGACTAGGCCGGGCGCAGATACGCAGTATTTT. This gives the protein CASSQVGGTRPGADTQYF.

The chain is built from TRBV7-8 and TRBJ2-7; 8 bases match TRBD2. The junction had 5 bases not matched to a gene; V was cut back by 5 bases and J by 2 bases. This CDR3 spans 14 amino acids. The germline V gene has CDR1 SGHVS and CDR2 FQNEAQ. CDR3 in DNA: TGTGCCAGCAGCACTAGCGGTTCCACCTACGAGCAGTACTTC. Amino acid sequence: CASSTSGSTYEQYF.

Concerning this clonotype itself: This may be a read error, as it is one base from a much larger clone. The V and J genes are TRBV6-5 and TRBJ2-7; the match to TRBD2 covers 9 bases. Germline values: CDR1 MNHEY, CDR2 SVGAGI. This CDR3 has 14 residues. With V trimmed by 8 bases and J by 0 bases, 5 bases remained unmatched. The CDR3 bases are TGTGCCAGCGACCTAGCGGGACGCTCCTACGAGCAGTACTTC. Encoded protein: CASDLAGRSYEQYF.

The chain employs TRBV29-1 and TRBJ2-5; 8 positions match TRBD1. Germline CDR1 is SQVTM and CDR2 is ANQGSEA. The CDR3 is 12 residues long. Trimming cost V 7 bases and J 4 bases; bases outside gene matches: 5. The CDR3 sequence: CSAETGVETQYF. For the CDR3, the DNA is TGCAGCGCTGAGACAGGGGTAGAGACCCAGTACTTC.

This clonotype came up a few times. V is TRBV27 and J is TRBJ2-3; TRBD2 aligns across 9 bases. The length of the CDR3 is 16 residues. The germline V gene has CDR1 MNHEY and CDR2 SMNVEV (reference sequence). J was trimmed by 2 bases and V by 6 bases; bases with no gene match: 9. CDR3 DNA: TGTGCCAGCAGCCGTGATGGACTAGCGATCACAGATACGCAGTATTTT. Protein product: CASSRDGLAITDTQYF.

This chain connects TRBV11-2 to TRBJ2-7, with D perhaps TRBD2 (5 bases). With 3 bases removed from V and 3 bases from J, the gap between germline ends came to 9 bases. The CDR3 sequence is 13 residues long. Per germline, CDR1 SGHAT and CDR2 FQNNGV. CDR3 residues: CASSFSSIYEQYF. In DNA, the CDR3 is TGTGCCAGCAGCTTCTCTAGCATCTACGAGCAGTACTTC.

This rearrangement joins TRBV2 to TRBJ2-1, with D unclear. The V end was cut by 6 bases, the J end by 5 bases, with 11 bases between. Germline V lookup: CDR1 SNHLY, CDR2 FYNNEI. The CDR3 is 13 residues long. CDR3 DNA sequence: TGTGCCAGCAGAAAGGATTCGCACAATGAGCAGTTCTTC. Its translation is CASRKDSHNEQFF.

The chain has TRBV28 and TRBJ2-7; 10 positions agree with TRBD2. The germline gives CDR1 MDHEN, CDR2 SYDVKM. The CDR3 is 15 amino acids. Trimming took 5 bases from V and 4 from J; bases not matched to a gene: 8. The CDR3 DNA sequence: TGTGCCAGCAGTCAATCTCTAGCGGGAGTGTACGAGCAGTACTTC. It codes for CASSQSLAGVYEQYF.

This chain connects TRBV18 to TRBJ2-1; no clear D. The CDR3 sequence is 13 residues long. Germline CDR1 KGHSH, CDR2 LQKENI. Deletions cut 3 bases from V and 10 bases from J, with 13 bases between. The CDR3 nucleotides read TGTGCCAGCTCACCTTTGGGTCCCAAAGAGCAGTTCTTC. Its protein is CASSPLGPKEQFF.

CDR3 residues: CASRYELASYNEQFF. CDR3 DNA: TGCGCCAGCAGATATGAACTAGCGTCTTACAATGAGCAGTTCTTC. The V call is TRBV5-1, the J call TRBJ2-1, with TRBD2 matching over 7 bases. V gave up 5 bases and J gave up 4 bases; unmatched junction bases: 9. Looked up from germline, CDR1 is SGHRS and CDR2 is YFSETQ. The CDR3 loop spans 15 amino acids.

This clonotype was counted only a few times. The genes are TRBV6-5 and TRBJ2-5, with no clear D. The CDR3 covers 16 residues. CDR1 is MNHEY, CDR2 SVGAGI, per germline. The V end lost 0 bases, the J end lost 3 bases, and 14 bases lay between the germline ends. CDR3 bases: TGTGCCAGCAGTTACTCTCCGTCGAGCGCAAAAGAGACCCAGTACTTC. Amino acids: CASSYSPSSAKETQYF.

This clonotype was counted between two and nine times. The chain uses TRBV7-2 and TRBJ2-7; maybe TRBD1 (5 bases). CDR1 SGHTA and CDR2 FQGNSA come from the germline V gene. The CDR3 sequence is 15 residues long. Trimming stripped 1 base from V and 5 bases from J, with 15 bases between. CDR3 region: CASSLVGQGAHEQYF. The CDR3 DNA follows: TGTGCCAGCAGCTTAGTGGGGCAGGGTGCCCACGAGCAGTACTTC.

CDR3 region: CSAIPRFPQYF. The CDR3 nucleotides read TGCAGTGCTATCCCAAGATTCCCCCAGTACTTC. V gene TRBV20-1 combines with J gene TRBJ2-4; D is unclear. Germline CDR1 reads DFQATT; CDR2 reads SNEGSKA (reference sequence). This CDR3 region has 11 residues. V was clipped by 4 bases and J by 13 bases, with 14 bases between them.

The CDR3 nucleotides read TGCAGCGCCCTGCCCAGCGGGAGGGGTCCGACAGATACGCAGTATTTT. Translation gives CSALPSGRGPTDTQYF. The rearrangement uses TRBV29-1 and TRBJ2-3; 10 nucleotides match TRBD2. Germline trimming cut 7 bases from V and 3 bases from J; bases unmatched to any gene: 13. Germline V gives CDR1 SQVTM, CDR2 ANQGSEA. The CDR3 extends over 16 amino acids.

This clonotype appeared once. V gene TRBV7-2 combines with J gene TRBJ2-2; 9 positions agree with TRBD1. There are 16 residues in the CDR3. The V and J ends lost 6 bases and 2 bases, in that order; junction bases with no gene match: 7. Germline CDR1 SGHTA, CDR2 FQGNSA. CDR3 sequence (DNA): TGTGCCAGCAGGGGACAGGGCGGTTTTAACACCGGGGAGCTGTTTTTT. This gives the protein CASRGQGGFNTGELFF.

In DNA, the CDR3 is TGTGCCAGCAGCATTGACCCCGACGGAAAACTGTTTTTT. Translation gives CASSIDPDGKLFF. The rearrangement joins TRBV14 to TRBJ1-4, with D hard to call. Between the trimmed V and J ends, which lost 5 bases and 10 bases, there was a span of 14 bases. Germline CDR1 and CDR2: SGHDN and FVKESK. This CDR3 has 13 residues.

About this clonotype itself: With a much larger clone just one base away, this may be a read error. The chain links TRBV11-2 to TRBJ2-1; D gene uncertain. The CDR3 is made up of 14 amino acids. Trimming took 6 bases from V and 5 from J, leaving 14 bases between them. In germline, CDR1 is SGHAT, CDR2 FQNNGV. The CDR3 sequence: CASSKRSTHNEQFF. In DNA form, the CDR3 reads TGTGCCAGCAGTAAACGGAGCACCCACAATGAGCAGTTCTTC.

This clonotype has ten or more counts. This chain joins TRBV7-2 and TRBJ2-7; D is unclear. Trimming stripped 2 bases from V and 0 bases from J, with 11 bases between. Germline V lookup: CDR1 SGHTA, CDR2 FQGNSA. This CDR3 spans 15 amino acids. The CDR3 bases are TGTGCCAGCAGCTTACGTCGGGCTAGCTCCTACGAGCAGTACTTC. Translated: CASSLRRASSYEQYF.

This clonotype occurred a few times. The genes are TRBV2 and TRBJ1-2; no clear D. V was pared by 4 bases and J by 2 bases, with 11 bases between. The CDR3 spans 14 residues. Germline V gives CDR1 SNHLY, CDR2 FYNNEI. The CDR3 DNA is TGTGCCAGCAGTGGGACGGGCAACAACTATGGCTACACCTTC. It encodes CASSGTGNNYGYTF.

This CDR3 reads CSASSGGYTDTQYF. DNA of the CDR3: TGCAGTGCATCTAGCGGGGGATACACAGATACGCAGTATTTT. The chain uses TRBV20-1 and TRBJ2-3; the match to TRBD2 covers 10 bases. V shed 6 bases, J shed 2 bases, and the junction held 5 bases outside the gene matches. This CDR3 region has 14 residues. Germline lookup yields CDR1 DFQATT and CDR2 SNEGSKA (reference sequence).